This TCR beta chain was found in a study of CD39 and CD103 CD8 tumor-infiltrating T cells (dated by TCRdb to 2017 to 2018). About the full investigation: Repertoire comparisons were shown for an HPV-positive HNSCC, an HPV-negative HNSCC, an ovarian cancer and a melanoma patient. Deep sequencing of TCRbeta CDR3 was used to compare the repertoires of CD8 TIL subsets, defined by CD103 and CD39, with those of peripheral memory CD8 T cells.

Concerning this clone: Its cognate antigen has yet to be identified. There are no base qualities to consult, and no much larger clone falls within one base.

Points the paper makes about the study in general: Compared with DN and SP CD8 TILs and with blood memory CD8 T cells, DP CD8 TILs appeared more oligoclonal, with the top 30 clonotypes covering about 50-86%. Clonotypes from DP TILs were seldom detected in blood or uninvolved lymph node, while clonotypes from DN TILs overlapped to a large extent with peripheral memory CD8 repertoires.

No therapy was being received by patients at the time of sample collection, although prior treatments had ranged from chemotherapy, radiotherapy, surgery and immunotherapy to none. After thawing, cells were enriched for T lymphocytes using a negative-selection kit, with EpCAM beads added for tumor-infiltrating lymphocytes. Memory CD8 T cells were sorted as CD8+CD4-CD45RA- cells irrespective of CCR7 expression. Before analysis, peripheral blood mononuclear cells were isolated on a Ficoll-Paque PLUS gradient and cryopreserved. Populations were sorted on a FACSAria II to approximately 99% purity, and cell pellets were frozen without culture for TCR sequencing. Genomic DNA was extracted with the DNeasy Blood and Tissue Kit from about 10,000 to 100,000 sorted cells per subset. The immunoSEQ service sequenced and mapped the TCRbeta V-J or V-D-J regions, with each sample reaching coverage above 8x. From the authors' description of their analysis: Only productive rearrangements exported from the immunoSEQ Analyzer platform were analyzed, with clonality assessed on the 500 most abundant clones. The Morisita-Horn similarity index and the Jaccard index were used to quantify the overlap in repertoires between populations. Morisita-Horn similarity between CD8 T-cell subset TCR repertoires was measured in roughly six cancer patients. TCRdb took this table from immuneACCESS and kept in-frame rearrangements with V and J called. Such tables lack part of the clones; where checked against another copy, unresolved V genes explain under half of the gap, and the rest is unexplained. The DNA gave D and trimming, while V, J and clone size come from that table. This sample is represented by around 15,000 clones; about 93% of them were singletons. The biggest ten clones account for 3.5% to 5% of the sample.

This receptor was obtained from a human donor with head and neck squamous cell carcinoma. The specimen was CD8+ T cells sorted from blood. This specimen's cell subset or site label, interpreted: total memory CD8 T cells (CD45RA-CCR7+/-) from blood or uninvolved lymph node.

The nucleotides read TGTGCCAGCTCAGCGGGGGCAGAGAATGAGCAGTTCTTC. This encodes CASSAGAENEQFF. Recombination joined TRBV5-4 with TRBJ2-1; TRBD2 aligns with 8 central bases. For this chain, trimming is 7 bases at the V end and 7 bases at the J end, and the number of junction bases without a gene match is 7. Reading from cysteine to phenylalanine, the CDR3 counts 13 amino acids. CDR3 DNA is the only sequence kept; it has 39 bases, read in frame from the first base. The germline V gene (reference sequence) specifies SGHNT as CDR1 and YYREEE as CDR2. Reference TRBV5-4 and TRBJ2-1 proteins supply the regions before and after the CDR3; the full variable domain is: ETGVTQSPTHLIKTRGQQVTLRCSSQSGHNTVSWYQQALGQGPQFIFQYYREEENGRGNFPPRFSGLQFPNYSSELNVNALELDDSALYLCASSAGAENEQFFGPGTRLTVL.